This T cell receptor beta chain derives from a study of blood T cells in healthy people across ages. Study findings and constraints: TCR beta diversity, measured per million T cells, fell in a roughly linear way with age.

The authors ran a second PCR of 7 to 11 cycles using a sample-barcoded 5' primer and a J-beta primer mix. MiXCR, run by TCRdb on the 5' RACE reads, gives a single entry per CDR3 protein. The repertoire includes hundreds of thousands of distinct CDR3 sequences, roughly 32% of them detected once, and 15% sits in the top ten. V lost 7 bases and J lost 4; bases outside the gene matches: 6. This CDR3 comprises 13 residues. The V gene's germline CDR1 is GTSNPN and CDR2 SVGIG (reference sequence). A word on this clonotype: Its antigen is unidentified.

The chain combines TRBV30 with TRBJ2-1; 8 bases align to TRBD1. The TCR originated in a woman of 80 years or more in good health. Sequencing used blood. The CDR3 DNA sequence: TGTGCCTCCCGGACAGGGTTTTACAATGAGCAGTTCTTC. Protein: CASRTGFYNEQFF.